This entry lists 8 T cell receptor beta chains sequenced from one sample in a study of tumor-infiltrating lymphocytes in oesophageal squamous cell carcinoma. TCRdb redid the calling of the PCR reads with MiXCR, one entry per CDR3 protein. The data hold approximately 21,000 distinct CDR3 sequences, with around two fifths observed a single time. Sequencing was performed on esophageal tumor tissue. Source of these receptors: a male donor with esophageal squamous cell carcinoma.

The V call is TRBV12-3 or TRBV12-4, the J call TRBJ1-2; D perhaps matches TRBD1 (6 bases). The CDR3 consists of 13 residues. V lost 6 bases and J lost 1, with 9 bases in between. The CDR3 spells CASSLDSNYGYTF. CDR3 DNA sequence: TGTGCCAGCAGCCTGGACAGTAACTATGGCTACACCTTC.

Ten or more counts support this clonotype. This chain joins TRBV7-9 and TRBJ1-3; D is possibly TRBD1 (6 bases). The germline V gene has CDR1 SEHNR and CDR2 FQNEAQ (reference sequence). The CDR3 has 19 residues. Trimming pared 0 bases from V and 8 bases from J, leaving 26 bases between. The CDR3 DNA reads TGTGCCAGCAGCTTAGCCCCTCTGCAGACAGGTGGTGGTCAAGACACCATATATTTT. It encodes CASSLAPLQTGGGQDTIYF.

This clonotype was recorded a few times. The junction does not match germline at one end; this may be a read error. The V gene is TRBV7-3, the J gene TRBJ2-7; TRBD1 aligns across 8 bases. In germline, CDR1 is SGHTA, CDR2 FQGTGA. The length of the CDR3 is 15 residues. The CDR3 sequence: CASSLLQGATGELYF. The CDR3 nucleotides read TGTGCCAGCAGCTTATTGCAGGGGGCTACCGGGGAGCTGTACTTC.

The chain combines TRBV7-2 with TRBJ2-3, with D uncertain. V dropped 5 bases and J dropped 5 bases, with 11 bases sitting between them. CDR3 length: 13 residues. The V gene's germline CDR1 is SGHTA and CDR2 FQGNSA. The CDR3 DNA sequence: TGTGCCAGCAGCCCCAATGAGCGAGATACGCAGTATTTT. Its protein is CASSPNERDTQYF.

V and J are TRBV6-6 and TRBJ2-6, with unresolved D. Germline-derived CDR1 and CDR2 are MNHNY and SVGAGI (reference sequence). This CDR3 comprises 16 residues. Trimming removed 0 bases at V and 0 bases at J, with 6 bases between. The CDR3 protein is CASSYSPVSGANVLTF. In nucleotides, the CDR3 is TGTGCCAGCAGTTACTCACCTGTCTCTGGGGCCAACGTCCTGACTTTC.

This clonotype was seen repeatedly, ten times or more. The V gene is TRBV28, the J gene TRBJ2-1; 9 nucleotides agree with TRBD2. The J call could be wrong; TRBJ2-7 is a better fit for the DNA end. The CDR3 totals 15 residues. CDR1 and CDR2 from the germline V gene are MDHEN and SYDVKM. In DNA form, the CDR3 reads TGTGCCAGCATGCTCGGACTAGCGCCCTCCTACGAGCAGTACTTC. Protein product: CASMLGLAPSYEQYF.

The CDR3: CASSLKGHLGNNEQFF. CDR3 sequence (DNA): TGTGCCAGCAGCTTAAAAGGGCACCTAGGGAACAATGAGCAGTTCTTC. The rearrangement joins TRBV7-3 to TRBJ2-3; D unclear. The J call is uncertain, as TRBJ2-1 better fits the DNA end. The germline CDR1 and CDR2 sequences are SGHTA and FQGTGA. The length of the CDR3 is 16 residues.

By frequency in the sample, this clonotype is medium-sized. This sequence joins TRBV7-2 and TRBJ2-5, with D possibly matching TRBD1 (6 bases). V was pared by 5 bases and J by 6 bases, with 19 bases between. Germline V gene data show CDR1 as SGHTA and CDR2 as FQGNSA. This CDR3 comprises 15 residues. The CDR3 loop is CASSPDQGQGQTQYF. The CDR3 DNA sequence: TGTGCCAGCAGCCCAGACCAGGGGCAGGGGCAGACCCAGTACTTC.